These T cell receptor beta chains were read from a single sample in a study of T cell responses to AZD1222 COVID-19 vaccine. The table came from immunoSEQ multiplex PCR; TCRdb's copy has only in-frame clones and leaves some out. The sample consists of about 110,000 clones, approximately 89% of them appearing once. The specimen comprised peripheral blood, sampled on day 0 of AZD1222 vaccination. These receptors were obtained from an adult in good health. Each CDR3 is given with its conserved first and last residue. D genes are given only for firm matches. Clone size is given for some rows only: seen once, a few or many times, or a class if the clone is expanded.

d_call	clone_size	j_call	v_call	cdr3_nt	cdr3_aa
-	-	TRBJ2-2	TRBV5-6	TGTGCCAGCCGTCACTACTCTCACAGGGCATACCCGAACACCGGGGAGCTGTTTTTT	CASRHYSHRAYPNTGELFF
-	-	TRBJ2-6	TRBV7-2	TGTGCCAGCAGCTTAGGGCGCTCTGGGGCCAACGTCCTGACTTTC	CASSLGRSGANVLTF
TRBD1	once	TRBJ1-6	TRBV6-5	TGTGCCAGCAGTTATGAGGACAGGGGAGGATCACCCCTCCACTTT	CASSYEDRGGSPLHF
-	-	TRBJ2-4	TRBV6-5	TGTGCCAGCAGTCGCGAGGGTCGGGACATTCAGTACTTC	CASSREGRDIQYF
TRBD2	few	TRBJ2-7	TRBV6-2/TRBV6-3	TGTGCCAGCAGTAAGGGGACTAGCCAGATCGAGCAGTACTTC	CASSKGTSQIEQYF
-	-	TRBJ2-7	TRBV25-1	TGTGCCAGCAGTCTTCTTCCGGACAACCACGAGCAGTACTTC	CASSLLPDNHEQYF
TRBD2	few	TRBJ2-1	TRBV7-2	TGTGCCAGCAGCTTAATTGGGAGGGGCGAGCAGTTCTTC	CASSLIGRGEQFF
-	-	TRBJ2-6	TRBV7-9	TGTGCCAGCAGCTTAGTTTTAGGGAGCTCTGGGGCCAACGTCCTGACTTTC	CASSLVLGSSGANVLTF
-	-	TRBJ1-3	TRBV15	TGTGCCACCAGCAGACAGGGGTCCTCCTCTGGAAACACCATATATTTT	CATSRQGSSSGNTIYF
-	-	TRBJ1-1	TRBV6-2/TRBV6-3	TGTGCCAGCAGTTACTCGAAAACTGAAGCTTTCTTT	CASSYSKTEAFF
-	-	TRBJ2-5	TRBV19	TGTGCCAGTAGTATAGGGAGACGCGGGGAGACCCAGTACTTC	CASSIGRRGETQYF
TRBD1	-	TRBJ2-3	TRBV5-1	TGCGCCAGCAGCTTCGAGGACAGGGGGCGAGATACGCAGTATTTT	CASSFEDRGRDTQYF
-	once	TRBJ2-3	TRBV7-2	TGTGCCAGCAGCTTAGACAGGGTCCCTAGCACAGATACGCAGTATTTT	CASSLDRVPSTDTQYF
-	once	TRBJ2-5	TRBV6-5	TGTGCCAGCAGTTTGGGGCGCCAAGAGACCCAGTACTTC	CASSLGRQETQYF
-	once	TRBJ2-5	TRBV3-1/TRBV3-2	TGTGCCAGCAGCCAAGATCTGTGGTCTGAGCGTCTTCAAGAGACCCAGTACTTC	CASSQDLWSERLQETQYF
-	once	TRBJ2-2	TRBV6-2/TRBV6-3	TGTGCCAGCAGCTCGGGGACTGTAGTTCTTGGGGAGCTGTTTTTT	CASSSGTVVLGELFF
TRBD1	-	TRBJ1-4	TRBV5-6	TGTGCCAGCAGCTTAGGTACAGGGGTGGTAAAACTGTTTTTT	CASSLGTGVVKLFF
TRBD2	once	TRBJ2-1	TRBV5-1	TGCGCCAGCAGCTTGGGACTAGCGAGGGGTGAGCAGTTCTTC	CASSLGLARGEQFF
-	-	TRBJ1-1	TRBV19	TGTGCCAGTAGTATAGGAGGGTACGGGGCTTTCTTT	CASSIGGYGAFF
TRBD1	-	TRBJ2-7	TRBV6-2/TRBV6-3	TGTGCCAGCAGCCTTTTGGACAGGAACTACGAGCAGTACTTC	CASSLLDRNYEQYF
-	-	TRBJ2-3	TRBV6-5	TGTGCCACCCAAGAAACGGGATACACAGATACGCAGTATTTT	CATQETGYTDTQYF
-	few	TRBJ1-5	TRBV2	TGTGCCAGCAGTCCACAGACAGTTAGCAATCAGCCCCAGCATTTT	CASSPQTVSNQPQHF
-	-	TRBJ1-5	TRBV7-9	TGTGCCAGCAGCTTAGGAATCGGGGAGGTCCAGCCCCAGCATTTT	CASSLGIGEVQPQHF
TRBD1	-	TRBJ2-2	TRBV9	TGTGCCAGCAGCGTATACCCGGGCTTACAGGGGCAAGCGAACACCGGGGAGCTGTTTTTT	CASSVYPGLQGQANTGELFF
TRBD2	-	TRBJ2-1	TRBV15	TGTGCCACCAGCAGAGTATTGGGTACTAGCGGCAATGAGCAGTTCTTC	CATSRVLGTSGNEQFF
-	once	TRBJ2-2	TRBV5-8	TGTGCCAGCAGCTTCTGGGGGAATATTGAGGTCGGGGAGCTGTTTTTT	CASSFWGNIEVGELFF
-	once	TRBJ1-4	TRBV6-5	TGTGCCAGCAGTTACCGGGGGCTCGGCGAAAAACTGTTTTTT	CASSYRGLGEKLFF
-	-	TRBJ2-1	TRBV9	TGTGCCAGCAGCGTACTCGGGGCAGGGGACTACAATGAGCAGTTCTTC	CASSVLGAGDYNEQFF
-	-	TRBJ1-2	TRBV7-2	TGTGCCAGCAGCTTAGAAGGCCTCTATGGCTACACCTTC	CASSLEGLYGYTF
-	-	TRBJ1-1	TRBV7-8	TGTGCCAGCAGCCCCGGGACGCAAGAAGCTTTCTTT	CASSPGTQEAFF
TRBD1	-	TRBJ2-2	TRBV25-1	TGTGCCAGCAGTGAAAGGGGACAGGGTAACACCGGGGAGCTGTTTTTT	CASSERGQGNTGELFF
-	-	TRBJ2-5	TRBV4-2	TGTGCCAGCAGCCAAGTTGTGGGGGGCGAAGAGACCCAGTACTTC	CASSQVVGGEETQYF
-	-	TRBJ1-1	TRBV7-9	TGTGCCAGCAGCTTAGAGGGGAACACTGAAGCTTTCTTT	CASSLEGNTEAFF
TRBD2	-	TRBJ2-1	TRBV11-2	TGTGCCAGCAGCTTGGGGGGGACCTACAATGAGCAGTTCTTC	CASSLGGTYNEQFF
TRBD1	-	TRBJ1-3	TRBV4-1	TGCGCCAGCAGGCCGGGAGGGGGCAAGGGAAACACCATATATTTT	CASRPGGGKGNTIYF
-	few	TRBJ1-1	TRBV7-2	TGTGCCAGCAGCTTAGCGGTAGGGGTGAGAGGGACTGAAGCTTTCTTT	CASSLAVGVRGTEAFF
-	-	TRBJ1-5	TRBV30	TGTGCCTGGAAAGGGGCTTGGGGCAATCAGCCCCAGCATTTT	CAWKGAWGNQPQHF
-	-	TRBJ2-7	TRBV3-1/TRBV3-2	TGTGCCAGCAGCCCCCGGGACACGACCTACGAGCAGTACTTC	CASSPRDTTYEQYF
TRBD2	-	TRBJ2-7	TRBV5-1	TGCGCCAGCAGTTATAGCGGGGAGTACGAGCAGTACTTC	CASSYSGEYEQYF
-	-	TRBJ2-1	TRBV12-3/TRBV12-4	TGTGCCAGCAGTTTGTCTGCGGGGATCCAGTTCTTC	CASSLSAGIQFF
-	-	TRBJ1-5	TRBV7-8	TGTGCCAGCAGCTTAGCGGGACTGGGCAATCAGCCCCAGCATTTT	CASSLAGLGNQPQHF
-	-	TRBJ1-6	TRBV2	TGTGCCAGCAGTGCGTTGACAGGATTTGTTAATTCACCCCTCCACTTT	CASSALTGFVNSPLHF
TRBD1	-	TRBJ1-5	TRBV2	TGTGCCAGCAAGACAGGGAGTCAGCCCCAGCATTTT	CASKTGSQPQHF
TRBD2	-	TRBJ2-3	TRBV7-2	TGTGCCAGCAGCCTTCGTTTAGCGGGGGGGCCGGATACGCAGTATTTT	CASSLRLAGGPDTQYF
TRBD1	-	TRBJ1-2	TRBV9	TGTGCCAGCAGCTTGGGACAGCCACATGGCTACACCTTC	CASSLGQPHGYTF
-	-	TRBJ1-2	TRBV6-5	TGTGCCAGCAGGACGGGAGTTGGCGCCGACTATGGCTACACCTTC	CASRTGVGADYGYTF
TRBD1	-	TRBJ1-1	TRBV18	TGTGCCAGCTCACAAATAACAGGGGGCTCGTTATGGACTGAAGCTTTCTTT	CASSQITGGSLWTEAFF
TRBD2	-	TRBJ2-2	TRBV10-2	TGCGCCAGCAGTATTAGCGGGGTTAACACCGGGGAGCTGTTTTTT	CASSISGVNTGELFF
TRBD2	-	TRBJ2-1	TRBV24-1	TGTGCCACCTCTCACCCCGGACTAGCGGGGGGCAATGAGCAGTTCTTC	CATSHPGLAGGNEQFF
-	-	TRBJ1-2	TRBV30	TGTGCCTGGAGTGTAAGGATCGGCTACACCTTC	CAWSVRIGYTF
-	-	TRBJ1-1	TRBV6-2/TRBV6-3	TGTGCCAGCAGACCTCTGGGGCTGAGCACTGAAGCTTTCTTT	CASRPLGLSTEAFF
TRBD1	-	TRBJ2-7	TRBV5-1	TGCGCCAGCAGCTTGGTTGTTGGTGGACAGGGAGGAGAGCAGTACTTC	CASSLVVGGQGGEQYF
-	-	TRBJ1-6	TRBV27	TGTGCCAGCAGTTTCGCCCAGGGGACACCCCTCCACTTT	CASSFAQGTPLHF
TRBD1	-	TRBJ1-1	TRBV12-5	TGTGCTAGTGGTCATCGGACAGGTCCCCATGAAGCTTTCTTT	CASGHRTGPHEAFF